The sequence of this T cell receptor beta chain was determined in a study of response to subunit inactivated influenza vaccine. This clonotype was picked up a small number of times. TCRdb ran MiXCR on the RT-PCR reads and lists one entry per CDR3 protein. Here the sample spans fewer than 700,000 distinct CDR3 sequences, 10% to 15% being singletons. Germline CDR1 and CDR2: SEHNR and FQNEAQ (reference sequence). Trimming removed 4 bases at V and 4 bases at J, with 7 bases between. This CDR3 comprises 12 residues. This sample comprised PBMCs from blood, obtained roughly 48 days after vaccination. The TCR sequence derives from a man aged 45-60 years who received an inactivated influenza vaccine. The J gene is TRBJ1-2, the V gene TRBV7-9; D gene ambiguous. In nucleotides, the CDR3 is TGTGCCAGCAGCTCTGACATCTATGGCTACACCTTC. Translating gives CASSSDIYGYTF.